This T cell receptor beta chain came from a study of beta chain features in type 1 diabetes. Study-wide points: Researchers could not determine here whether HLA type influences TCRB rearrangement.

Points on this clone: As yet, its antigen is unknown.

Germline V gene lookup returns CDR1 SGHDN and CDR2 FVKESK. CDR3 length: 16 amino acids. The germline V and J ends were trimmed by 4 bases and 8 bases, with 20 bases remaining between them. Sorted cells reached over 95% purity in every population. Sequenced material consisted of expressed TCRB transcripts (all of the isolated RNA was reverse transcribed). Repertoires were generated with immunoSEQ multiplex PCR, while TCRdb's copy carries only in-frame clones and drops some. Seen here are 350,000 to 450,000 clones, approximately 14% observed once, and the top ten hold roughly 0.035%. This sequence originates from a man aged 25-45 years in good health. The sequencing input was naive CD4+ T cells from blood. The chain uses TRBV14 and TRBJ1-4, with a tentative D call TRBD1 (6 bases). CDR3 region: CASSPVLGAMREKLFF. As DNA, the CDR3 is TGTGCCAGCAGCCCAGTCCTGGGGGCGATGCGAGAAAAACTGTTTTTT.